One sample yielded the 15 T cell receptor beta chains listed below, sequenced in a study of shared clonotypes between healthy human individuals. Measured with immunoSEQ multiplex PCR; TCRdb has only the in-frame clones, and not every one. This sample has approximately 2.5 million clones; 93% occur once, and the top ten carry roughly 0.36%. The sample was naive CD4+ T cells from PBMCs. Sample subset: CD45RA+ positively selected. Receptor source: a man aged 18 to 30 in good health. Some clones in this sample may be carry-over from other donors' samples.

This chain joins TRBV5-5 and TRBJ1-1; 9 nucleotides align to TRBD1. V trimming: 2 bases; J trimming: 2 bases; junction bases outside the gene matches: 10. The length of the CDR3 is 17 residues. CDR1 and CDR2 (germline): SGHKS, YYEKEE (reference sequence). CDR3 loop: CASSFRGGTGLNTEAFF. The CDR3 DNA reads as TGTGCCAGCAGCTTTCGAGGGGGGACAGGGCTCAACACTGAAGCTTTCTTT.

Here the CDR3 reads CASPTGSSTDTQYF. In DNA form, the CDR3 reads TGTGCCAGCCCTACAGGGTCCAGCACAGATACGCAGTATTTT. This chain joins TRBV6-1 and TRBJ2-3; D may be TRBD1 (6 bases). The CDR3 is 14 residues long. Per the germline V gene, CDR1 is MNHNS and CDR2 is SASEGT. Trimming removed 8 bases from V and 0 bases from J, with 12 bases in between.

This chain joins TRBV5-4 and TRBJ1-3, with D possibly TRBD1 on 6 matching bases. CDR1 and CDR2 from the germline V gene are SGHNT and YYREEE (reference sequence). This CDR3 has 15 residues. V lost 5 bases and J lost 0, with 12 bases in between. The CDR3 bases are TGTGCCAGCAGTGGGGGGGGCAGCTCTGGAAACACCATATATTTT. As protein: CASSGGGSSGNTIYF.

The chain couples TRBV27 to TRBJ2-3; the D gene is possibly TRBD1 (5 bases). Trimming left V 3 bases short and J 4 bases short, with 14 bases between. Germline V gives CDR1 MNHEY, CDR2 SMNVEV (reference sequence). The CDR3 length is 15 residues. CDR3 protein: CASSFLIRQPDTQYF. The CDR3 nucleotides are TGTGCCAGCAGTTTCCTGATCCGACAGCCAGATACGCAGTATTTT.

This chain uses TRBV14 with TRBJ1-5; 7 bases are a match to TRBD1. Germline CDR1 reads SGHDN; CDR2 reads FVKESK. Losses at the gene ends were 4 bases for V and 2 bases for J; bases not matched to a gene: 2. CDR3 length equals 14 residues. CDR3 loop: CASSLGQRNQPQHF. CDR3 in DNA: TGTGCCAGCAGCCTGGGACAGCGCAATCAGCCCCAGCATTTT.

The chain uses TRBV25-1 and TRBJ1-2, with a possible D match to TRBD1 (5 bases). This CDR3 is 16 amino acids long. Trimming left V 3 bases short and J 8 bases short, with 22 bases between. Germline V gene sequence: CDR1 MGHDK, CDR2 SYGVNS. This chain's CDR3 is CASSDARALTSRGYTF. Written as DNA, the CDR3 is TGTGCCAGCAGTGACGCCAGGGCGCTTACGTCTCGAGGCTACACCTTC.

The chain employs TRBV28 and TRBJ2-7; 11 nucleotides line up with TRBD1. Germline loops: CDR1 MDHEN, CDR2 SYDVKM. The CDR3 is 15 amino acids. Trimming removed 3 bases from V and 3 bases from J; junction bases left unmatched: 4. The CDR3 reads CASSLRTGGLYEQYF. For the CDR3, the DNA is TGTGCCAGCAGTTTGAGGACAGGGGGCCTCTACGAGCAGTACTTC.

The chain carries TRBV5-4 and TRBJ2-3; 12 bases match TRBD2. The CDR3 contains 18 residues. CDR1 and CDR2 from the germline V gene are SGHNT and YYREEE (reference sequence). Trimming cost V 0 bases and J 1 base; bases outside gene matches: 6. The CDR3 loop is CASSLAILAGGGTDTQYF. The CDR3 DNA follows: TGTGCCAGCAGCTTGGCAATACTAGCGGGAGGAGGCACAGATACGCAGTATTTT.

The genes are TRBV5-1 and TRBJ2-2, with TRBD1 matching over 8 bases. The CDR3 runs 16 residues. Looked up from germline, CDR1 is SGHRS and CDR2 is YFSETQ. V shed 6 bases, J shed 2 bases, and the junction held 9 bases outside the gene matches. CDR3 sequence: CASTFRGQDNTGELFF. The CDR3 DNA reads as TGCGCCAGCACATTTAGGGGACAGGACAACACCGGGGAGCTGTTTTTT.

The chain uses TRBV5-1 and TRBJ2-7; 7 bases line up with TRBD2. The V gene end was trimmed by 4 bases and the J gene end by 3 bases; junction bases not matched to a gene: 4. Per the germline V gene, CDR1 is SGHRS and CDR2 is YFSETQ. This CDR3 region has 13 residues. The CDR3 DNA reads TGCGCCAGCAGCACCGGACTAGTCTACGAGCAGTACTTC. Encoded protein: CASSTGLVYEQYF.

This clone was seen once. CDR3 DNA: TGTGCCAGTACCCCTGGTGGGCGGGGAAGAGGTAATGAAAAACTGTTTTTT. Its translation is CASTPGGRGRGNEKLFF. The rearrangement links TRBV19 to TRBJ1-4, with D unclear. The V end was cut by 7 bases, the J end by 4 bases, with 22 bases between. The CDR3 is 17 amino acids. Per the germline V gene, CDR1 is LNHDA and CDR2 is SQIVND (reference sequence).

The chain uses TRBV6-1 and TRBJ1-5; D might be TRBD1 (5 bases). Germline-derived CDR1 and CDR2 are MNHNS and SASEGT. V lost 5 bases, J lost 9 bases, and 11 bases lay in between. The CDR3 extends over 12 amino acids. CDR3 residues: CASSLDSRPQHF. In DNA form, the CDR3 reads TGTGCCAGCAGTCTTGACAGTCGGCCCCAGCATTTT.

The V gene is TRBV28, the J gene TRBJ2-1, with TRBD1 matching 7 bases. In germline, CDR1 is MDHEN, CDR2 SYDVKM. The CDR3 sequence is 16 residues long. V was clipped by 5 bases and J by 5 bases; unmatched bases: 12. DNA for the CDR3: TGTGCCAGCAGTCTCCCCCAGGGACAGATAAACAATGAGCAGTTCTTC. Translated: CASSLPQGQINNEQFF.

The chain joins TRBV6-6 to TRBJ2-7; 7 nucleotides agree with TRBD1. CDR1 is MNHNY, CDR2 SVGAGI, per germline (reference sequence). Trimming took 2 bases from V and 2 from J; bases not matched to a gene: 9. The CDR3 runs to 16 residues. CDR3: CASSYPSAGTAYEQYF. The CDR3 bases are TGTGCCAGCAGTTACCCATCGGCCGGGACAGCCTACGAGCAGTACTTC.

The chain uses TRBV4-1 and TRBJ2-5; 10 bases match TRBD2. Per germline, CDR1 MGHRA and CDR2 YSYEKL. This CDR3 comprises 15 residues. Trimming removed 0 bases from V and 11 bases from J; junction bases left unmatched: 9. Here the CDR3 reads CASSQDPPSGRPQYF. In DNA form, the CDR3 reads TGCGCCAGCAGCCAAGATCCGCCTAGCGGGAGACCGCAGTACTTC.